Shown below are 12 T cell receptor beta chains from a single sample sequenced in a study of early T cells in non-severe SARS-CoV-2 infection. TCRdb re-derived calls from the 5' RACE reads in MiXCR, one entry per CDR3 protein. The data hold 62,000 or so distinct CDR3 sequences, with 7.5% to 10% observed a single time. Material: whole blood. The receptors here all came from an adult who was a healthcare worker with PCR-confirmed SARS-CoV-2 infection or an uninfected control (not recorded which).

This clonotype came up a few times. The chain employs TRBV12-3 or TRBV12-4 and TRBJ2-6; unclear D gene. This CDR3 has 15 residues. Trimming removed 3 bases from V and 0 bases from J, with 6 bases in between. The chain's CDR3 is CASSFLASGANVLTF. The CDR3 DNA follows: TGTGCCAGCAGTTTTCTGGCCTCTGGGGCCAACGTCCTGACTTTC.

CDR3 nucleotide sequence: TGCGCCAGCAGCCAAACCGGGACATTAAACTACAATGAGCAGTTCTTC. Residues: CASSQTGTLNYNEQFF. This chain uses TRBV4-1 with TRBJ2-1; weak D call: TRBD1 (6 bases). Germline V lookup: CDR1 MGHRA, CDR2 YSYEKL. This CDR3 comprises 16 residues. Deletions cut 2 bases from V and 3 bases from J, with 14 bases between.

This rearrangement joins TRBV12-3 or TRBV12-4 to TRBJ2-5, with 9 bases that match TRBD2. The CDR3 consists of 15 residues. V shed 7 bases and J 1 base; nucleotides not matched to a gene: 7. CDR3 bases: TGTGCCAGCAAGAGTAGCGGGGGACGCCAAGAGACCCAGTACTTC. This codes for CASKSSGGRQETQYF.

The V call is TRBV20-1, the J call TRBJ2-2; 7 bases agree with TRBD1. The CDR3 covers 16 residues. CDR1 is DFQATT, CDR2 SNEGSKA, per germline (reference sequence). J was trimmed by 0 bases and V by 2 bases; bases with no gene match: 6. The CDR3 sequence: CSARQVGTANTGELFF. The DNA of the CDR3 is TGCAGTGCTAGACAAGTGGGGACAGCGAACACCGGGGAGCTGTTTTTT.

Many counts were recorded for this clonotype. The CDR3 reads CASSQWTRQRDYGYTF. CDR3 in DNA: TGTGCCAGCAGCCAATGGACCAGACAGAGAGACTATGGCTACACCTTC. J is TRBJ1-2 and V is TRBV3-1, with D perhaps matching TRBD1 (5 bases). Trimming left V 2 bases short and J 3 bases short, with 16 bases between. The germline V gene has CDR1 LGHDT and CDR2 YNNKEL (reference sequence). The CDR3 consists of 16 residues.

The CDR3 reads CASSLLSTGELFF. The DNA for the CDR3 is TGTGCCAGCAGTTTACTAAGCACCGGGGAGCTGTTTTTT. J is TRBJ2-2 and V is TRBV27; D remains ambiguous. The ends were cut back, 2 bases at V and 4 bases at J, with 5 bases in the middle. The CDR3 covers 13 residues. Looked up from germline, CDR1 is MNHEY and CDR2 is SMNVEV (reference sequence).

In its sample, this clonotype was seen a few times. V usage is TRBV5-5 and J usage is TRBJ2-1; 7 nucleotides match TRBD1. Germline V gives CDR1 SGHKS, CDR2 YYEKEE (reference sequence). With V trimmed by 4 bases and J by 4 bases, 2 bases remained unmatched. There are 13 residues in the CDR3. The CDR3 DNA reads as TGTGCCAGCAGCCTGGGACAGTACAATGAGCAGTTCTTC. It is translated as CASSLGQYNEQFF.

There are many counts of this clonotype. V usage is TRBV5-1 and J usage is TRBJ1-3; D remains ambiguous. Between the trimmed V and J ends, which lost 0 bases and 0 bases, there was a span of 7 bases. There are 15 residues in the CDR3. The germline gives CDR1 SGHRS, CDR2 YFSETQ. The CDR3 loop is CASSLDVNSGNTIYF. CDR3 coding DNA: TGCGCCAGCAGCTTGGACGTAAACTCTGGAAACACCATATATTTT.

This clonotype was seen ten or more times. The rearrangement uses TRBV6-1 and TRBJ1-1; D remains ambiguous. Germline V gene sequence: CDR1 MNHNS, CDR2 SASEGT. CDR3 length: 13 amino acids. Trimming took off 3 bases at V and 9 bases at J, with 14 bases between the two ends. The CDR3 nucleotides are TGTGCCAGCAGTGATGGACGGGAAGTGAAAGCTTTCTTT. It codes for CASSDGREVKAFF.

This clonotype was seen many times. The chain employs TRBV20-1 and TRBJ1-4; 8 positions match TRBD1. Unmatched junction bases numbered 7, after V lost 5 bases and J lost 8 bases. The CDR3 covers 13 residues. CDR1 is DFQATT, CDR2 SNEGSKA, per germline (reference sequence). The CDR3 here is CSAPDRVGEKLFF. The CDR3 DNA sequence: TGCAGTGCTCCGGACAGGGTAGGGGAAAAACTGTTTTTT.

This clonotype came up a few times. This chain's CDR3 is CASSYDRGGNQPQHF. The CDR3, as DNA: TGTGCCAGCAGTTACGATAGGGGTGGCAATCAGCCCCAGCATTTT. The chain carries TRBV6-6 and TRBJ1-5; tentative D call: TRBD1 (5 bases). Germline CDR1 and CDR2: MNHNY and SVGAGI (reference sequence). CDR3 length: 15 amino acids. V dropped 2 bases and J dropped 2 bases, with 10 bases sitting between them.

The V call is TRBV3-1, the J call TRBJ1-1, with D possibly being TRBD1 (6 bases). The CDR3 is 16 residues long. Germline CDR1 is LGHDT and CDR2 is YNNKEL (reference sequence). The ends were cut back, 1 base at V and 0 bases at J, with 12 bases in the middle. The CDR3 loop reads CASSQGLHRVNTEAFF. The DNA of the CDR3 is TGTGCCAGCAGCCAAGGTCTGCACAGGGTGAACACTGAAGCTTTCTTT.